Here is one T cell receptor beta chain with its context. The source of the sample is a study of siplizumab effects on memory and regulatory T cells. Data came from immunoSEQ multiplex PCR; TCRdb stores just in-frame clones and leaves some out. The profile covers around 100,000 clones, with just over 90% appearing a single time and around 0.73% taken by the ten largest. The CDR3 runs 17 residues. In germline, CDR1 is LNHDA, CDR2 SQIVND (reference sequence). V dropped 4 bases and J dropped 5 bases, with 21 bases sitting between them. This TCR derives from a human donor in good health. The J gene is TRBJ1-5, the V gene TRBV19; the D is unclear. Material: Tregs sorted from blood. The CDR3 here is CASSTPMFLRRYQPQHF. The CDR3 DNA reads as TGTGCCAGTAGTACCCCGATGTTTCTCAGGAGATATCAGCCCCAGCATTTT. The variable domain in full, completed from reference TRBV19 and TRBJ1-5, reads DGGITQSPKYLFRKEGQNVTLSCEQNLNHDAMYWYRQDPGQGLRLIYYSQIVNDFQKGDIAEGYSVSREKKESFPLTVTSAQKNPTAFYLCASSTPMFLRRYQPQHFGDGTRLSIL.